This T cell receptor (beta chain) was identified during a study of cytomegalovirus exposure and HLA in healthy donors. The study's findings and limits: A later analysis showed HLA-associated TCR beta chains outstripping equally common others in clonal expansion. Certain sequence variants were highly shared and formed a cluster, and this cluster was likely a sequencing artifact.

The germline gives CDR1 KGHSH, CDR2 LQKENI. V was pared by 4 bases and J by 0 bases, with 8 bases of the junction left unmatched. The CDR3 has 16 amino acids. As for this clone: What it recognizes is unknown.

Each of the donors was a healthy bone marrow donor. Donors likely had unrecorded immune exposures despite being nominally healthy when sampled. The PCR made use of 60 Vbeta and 13 Jbeta primers. Only in-frame clones appear in the TCRdb table, and some are missing; sequencing was by immunoSEQ multiplex PCR. The table records 100,000 to 150,000 clones, 8% to 11% of them present only once. Material for sequencing was PBMCs. The chain couples TRBV18 to TRBJ2-7, with 8 bases matching TRBD2. The sequence was collected from a woman in her late teens or twenties in good health and CMV-seropositive. The chain's CDR3 is CASSQYSSGLSYEQYF. DNA of the CDR3: TGTGCCAGCTCACAGTATTCTAGCGGGCTCTCCTACGAGCAGTACTTC.